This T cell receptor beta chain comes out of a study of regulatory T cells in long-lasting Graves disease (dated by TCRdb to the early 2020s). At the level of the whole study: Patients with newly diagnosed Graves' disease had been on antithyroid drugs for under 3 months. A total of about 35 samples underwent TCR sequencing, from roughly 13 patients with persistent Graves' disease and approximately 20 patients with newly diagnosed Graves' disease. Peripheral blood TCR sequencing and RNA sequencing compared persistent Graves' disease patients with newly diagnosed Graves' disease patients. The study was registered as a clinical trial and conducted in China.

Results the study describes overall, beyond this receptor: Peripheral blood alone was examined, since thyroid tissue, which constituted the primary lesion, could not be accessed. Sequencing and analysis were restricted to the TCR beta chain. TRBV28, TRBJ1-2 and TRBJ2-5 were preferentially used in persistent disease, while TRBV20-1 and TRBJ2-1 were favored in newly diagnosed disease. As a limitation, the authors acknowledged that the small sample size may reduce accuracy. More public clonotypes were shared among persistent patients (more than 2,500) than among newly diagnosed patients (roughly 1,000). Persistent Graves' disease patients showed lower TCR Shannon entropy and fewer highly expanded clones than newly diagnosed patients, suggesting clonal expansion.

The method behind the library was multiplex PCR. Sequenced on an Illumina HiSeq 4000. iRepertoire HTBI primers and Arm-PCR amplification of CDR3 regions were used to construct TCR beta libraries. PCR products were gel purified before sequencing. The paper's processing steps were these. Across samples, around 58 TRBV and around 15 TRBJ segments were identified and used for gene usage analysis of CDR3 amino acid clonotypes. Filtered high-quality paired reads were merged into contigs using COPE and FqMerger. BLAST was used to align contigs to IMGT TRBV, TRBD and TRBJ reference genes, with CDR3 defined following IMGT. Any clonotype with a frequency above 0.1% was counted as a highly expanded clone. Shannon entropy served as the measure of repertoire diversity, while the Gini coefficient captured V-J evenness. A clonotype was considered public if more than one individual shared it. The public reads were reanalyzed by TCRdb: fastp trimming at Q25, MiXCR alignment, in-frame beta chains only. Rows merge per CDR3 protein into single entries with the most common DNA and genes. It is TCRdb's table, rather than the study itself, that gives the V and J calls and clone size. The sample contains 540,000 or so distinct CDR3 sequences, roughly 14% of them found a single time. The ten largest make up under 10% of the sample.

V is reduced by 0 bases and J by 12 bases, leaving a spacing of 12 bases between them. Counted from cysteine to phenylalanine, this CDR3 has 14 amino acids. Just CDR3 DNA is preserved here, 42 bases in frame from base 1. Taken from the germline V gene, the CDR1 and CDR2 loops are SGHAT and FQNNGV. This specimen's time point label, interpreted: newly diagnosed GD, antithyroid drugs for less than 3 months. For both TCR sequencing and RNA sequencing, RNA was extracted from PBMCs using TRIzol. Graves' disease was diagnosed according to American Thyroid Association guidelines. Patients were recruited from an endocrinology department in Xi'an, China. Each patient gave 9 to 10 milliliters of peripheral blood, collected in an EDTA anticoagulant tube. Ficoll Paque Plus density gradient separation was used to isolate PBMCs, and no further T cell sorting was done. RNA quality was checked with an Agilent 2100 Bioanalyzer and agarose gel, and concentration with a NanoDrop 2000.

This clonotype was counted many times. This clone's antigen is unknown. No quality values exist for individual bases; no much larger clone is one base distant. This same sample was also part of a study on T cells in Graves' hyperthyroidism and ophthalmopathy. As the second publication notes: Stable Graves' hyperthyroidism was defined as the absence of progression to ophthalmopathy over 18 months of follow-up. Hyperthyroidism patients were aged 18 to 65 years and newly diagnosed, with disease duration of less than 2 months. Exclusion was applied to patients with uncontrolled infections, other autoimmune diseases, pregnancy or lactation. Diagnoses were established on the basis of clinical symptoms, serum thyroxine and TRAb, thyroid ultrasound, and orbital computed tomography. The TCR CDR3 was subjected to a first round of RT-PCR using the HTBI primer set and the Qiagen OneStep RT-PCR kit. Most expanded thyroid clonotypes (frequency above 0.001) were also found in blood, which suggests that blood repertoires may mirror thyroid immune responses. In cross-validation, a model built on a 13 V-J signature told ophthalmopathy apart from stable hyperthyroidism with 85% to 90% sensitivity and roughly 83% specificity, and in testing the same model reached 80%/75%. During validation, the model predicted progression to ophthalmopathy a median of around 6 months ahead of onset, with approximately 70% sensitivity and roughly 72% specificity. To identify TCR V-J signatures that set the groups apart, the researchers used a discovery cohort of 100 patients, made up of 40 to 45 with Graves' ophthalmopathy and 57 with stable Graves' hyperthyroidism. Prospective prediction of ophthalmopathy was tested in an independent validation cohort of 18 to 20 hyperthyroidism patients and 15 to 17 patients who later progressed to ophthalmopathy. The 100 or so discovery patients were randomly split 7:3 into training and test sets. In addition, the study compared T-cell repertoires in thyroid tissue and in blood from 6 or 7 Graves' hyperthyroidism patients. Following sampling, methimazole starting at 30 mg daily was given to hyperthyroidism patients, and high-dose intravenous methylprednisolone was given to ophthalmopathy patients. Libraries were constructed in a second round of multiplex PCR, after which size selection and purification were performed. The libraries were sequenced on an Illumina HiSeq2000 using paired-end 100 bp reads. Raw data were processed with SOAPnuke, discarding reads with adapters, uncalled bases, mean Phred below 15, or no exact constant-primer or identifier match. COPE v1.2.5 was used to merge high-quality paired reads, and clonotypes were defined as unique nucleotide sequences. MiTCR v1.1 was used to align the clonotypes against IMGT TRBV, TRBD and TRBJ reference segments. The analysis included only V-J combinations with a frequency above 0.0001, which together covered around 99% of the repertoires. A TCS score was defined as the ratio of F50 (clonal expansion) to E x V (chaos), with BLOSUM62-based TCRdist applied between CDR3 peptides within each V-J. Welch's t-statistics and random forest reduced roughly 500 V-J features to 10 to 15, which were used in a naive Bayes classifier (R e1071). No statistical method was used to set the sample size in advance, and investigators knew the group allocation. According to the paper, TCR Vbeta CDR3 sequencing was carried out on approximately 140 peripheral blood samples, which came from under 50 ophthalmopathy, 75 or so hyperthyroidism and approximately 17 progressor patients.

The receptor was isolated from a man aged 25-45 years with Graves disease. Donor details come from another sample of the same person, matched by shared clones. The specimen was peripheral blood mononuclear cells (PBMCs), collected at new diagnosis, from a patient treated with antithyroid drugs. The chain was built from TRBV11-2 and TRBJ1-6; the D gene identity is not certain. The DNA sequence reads TGTGCCAGCAGCTTAGAAGGGTGGATGTTACCCCTCCACTTT. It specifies CASSLEGWMLPLHF.